The TCR beta chain under discussion was sequenced for a study of PD-1 blockade in classical Hodgkin lymphoma. Germline values: CDR1 MNHEY, CDR2 SVGAGI. V lost 8 bases and J 7 bases, leaving 15 bases between the germline ends. This CDR3 has 14 residues. Described time point: cycle 4 day 1 (C4D1), after about 6 weeks of nivolumab. The patients all showed relapse after autologous stem cell transplantation, while their brentuximab vedotin exposure varied. The assay was immunoSEQ multiplex PCR, and TCRdb's table has in-frame clones only and misses some. This sample has 23,000 or so clones, with 75% to 90% found just once.

The specimen comprised peripheral blood mononuclear cells (PBMCs), sampled before the fourth cycle of nivolumab. The receptor was isolated from a human donor with classical Hodgkin lymphoma. V is TRBV6-5 and J is TRBJ1-6; D gene unclear. The CDR3 loop reads CASSEEVLNSPLHF. The CDR3 region has the DNA TGTGCCAGCTCCGAAGAGGTCCTAAATTCACCCCTCCACTTT.